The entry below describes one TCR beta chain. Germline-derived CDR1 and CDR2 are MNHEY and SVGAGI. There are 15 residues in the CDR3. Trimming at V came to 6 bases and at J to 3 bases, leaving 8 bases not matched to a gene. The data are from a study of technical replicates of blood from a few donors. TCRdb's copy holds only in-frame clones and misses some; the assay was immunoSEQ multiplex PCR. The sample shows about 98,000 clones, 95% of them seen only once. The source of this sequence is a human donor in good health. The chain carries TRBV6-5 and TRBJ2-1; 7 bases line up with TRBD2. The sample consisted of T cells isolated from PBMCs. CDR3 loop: CASSRGASGYNEQFF. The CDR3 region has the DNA TGTGCCAGCAGCAGAGGGGCTAGCGGCTACAATGAGCAGTTCTTC.